This T cell receptor beta chain was identified during a study of T-cell reconstitution after alpha-beta-depleted transplantation in children. There are a few counts of this clonotype. At one of its ends the junction is not consistent with the germline gene, which may arise from a read error. This CDR3 contains 12 residues. Germline values: CDR1 SGHAT, CDR2 FQNNGV. Preparation of the TCRbeta library involved a method that used unique molecular identifiers. TCRdb analysed the PCR reads with MiXCR anew, one entry per CDR3 protein. Altogether approximately 270,000 distinct CDR3 sequences are present, 9.5% to 10% being singletons, with the ten largest covering about 9.4%.

The J gene is TRBJ1-2, the V gene TRBV11-2; D gene unclear. The TCR comes from a human donor who donated a stem cell graft to a child with SCID. The material sequenced was PBMCs from the stem cell graft donor, taken from the stem cell graft. In DNA form, the CDR3 reads TGTGCCAGCAGCCCAGAGGCCAAGGGCCCCCTCTTC. Translation gives CASSPEAKGPLF.